This T cell receptor beta chain is from a study of shared clonotypes between healthy human individuals. Study as a whole: Each donor's CD8 memory used one plate, CD8 naive two, each CD4 subset three.

In the source study's methods: Owing to the provision of junction-only sequences devoid of quality scores by immunoSEQ, filtering differed. Data came from immunoSEQ multiplex PCR; TCRdb stores just in-frame clones and leaves some out. Clonal size and the V and J genes are those of that table, whereas D and trimming came from the DNA. The sample holds approximately 650,000 clones, 95% seen once. Naive CD8 populations comprised CD45RO-negative cells positively selected for CCR7, excluding terminally differentiated effector memory CD45RA+ cells. Findings and limits, study-wide: Rarefaction showed that sequencing of sorted subsets was incomplete (despite large depth).

Notes on this clone: Its antigen is as yet unknown.

There are 15 residues in the CDR3. V lost 6 bases, J lost 2 bases, and 16 bases lay in between. Germline-derived CDR1 and CDR2 are LNHNV and YYDKDF (reference sequence). The receptor was derived from a woman in her twenties or thirties in good health. The sequenced material came from naive CD8+ T cells sorted from blood. The chain has TRBV15 and TRBJ1-1; possible D gene TRBD1, 5 bases. CDR3 nucleotides: TGTGCCACCAGACGGGACGGGTGGGTTAACACTGAAGCTTTCTTT. Translated, it gives CATRRDGWVNTEAFF.